These T cell receptor beta chains were read from a single sample in a study of cytomegalovirus exposure and HLA in healthy donors. Using immunoSEQ multiplex PCR, the repertoire was profiled, and TCRdb retains in-frame clones only, with some absent. The profile shows some 90,000 clones, over 60% of them singletons. Sequencing was performed on PBMCs. All receptors derive from a young man in good health and CMV-seropositive. Both conserved end residues are part of each CDR3. The order of the fields is J gene, D gene, V gene, clone size, CDR3 protein, CDR3 DNA. D genes are given only for firm matches. Size is omitted from some rows. Given values are once, few, many or a class for expanded clones.

j_call: TRBJ1-3
d_call: -
v_call: TRBV6-1
clone_size: -
cdr3_aa: CASAMTQGSGNTIYF
cdr3_nt: TGTGCCAGCGCGATGACTCAGGGTTCTGGAAACACCATATATTTT

j_call: TRBJ2-7
d_call: -
v_call: TRBV6-6
clone_size: -
cdr3_aa: CASRKEDRISYEQYF
cdr3_nt: TGTGCCAGCAGGAAAGAGGATAGGATCTCCTACGAGCAGTACTTC

j_call: TRBJ2-3
d_call: TRBD2
v_call: TRBV6-5
clone_size: few
cdr3_aa: CASALAGSFTDTQYF
cdr3_nt: TGTGCCAGTGCTCTAGCGGGGAGTTTCACAGATACGCAGTATTTT

j_call: TRBJ2-2
d_call: -
v_call: TRBV7-3
clone_size: -
cdr3_aa: CASSLSLQGEELFF
cdr3_nt: TGTGCCAGCAGCTTATCCCTCCAAGGGGAGGAGCTGTTTTTT

j_call: TRBJ2-3
d_call: -
v_call: TRBV19
clone_size: -
cdr3_aa: CASILAGTDTQYF
cdr3_nt: TGTGCCAGTATATTGGCGGGCACAGATACGCAGTATTTT

j_call: TRBJ1-3
d_call: -
v_call: TRBV29-1
clone_size: -
cdr3_aa: CSVVSGSSGNTIYF
cdr3_nt: TGCAGCGTTGTTTCAGGGTCGTCCGGAAACACCATATATTTT

j_call: TRBJ1-1
d_call: -
v_call: TRBV28
clone_size: few
cdr3_aa: CASSNTQGIAEAFF
cdr3_nt: TGTGCCAGCAGCAACACTCAGGGGATCGCTGAAGCTTTCTTT

j_call: TRBJ2-7
d_call: -
v_call: TRBV6-5
clone_size: -
cdr3_aa: CASSRDTFSYEQYF
cdr3_nt: TGTGCCAGCAGTCGGGACACCTTCTCCTACGAGCAGTACTTC

j_call: TRBJ2-5
d_call: TRBD2
v_call: TRBV5-6
clone_size: -
cdr3_aa: CASSSGGSETQYF
cdr3_nt: TGTGCCAGCAGTTCGGGAGGGTCGGAGACCCAGTACTTC

j_call: TRBJ1-1
d_call: -
v_call: TRBV7-2
clone_size: -
cdr3_aa: CASRPGGGVEKAFF
cdr3_nt: TGTGCCAGCAGGCCAGGAGGGGGGGTAGAGAAAGCTTTCTTT

j_call: TRBJ1-5
d_call: -
v_call: TRBV29-1
clone_size: once
cdr3_aa: CSAGGGNSNQPQHF
cdr3_nt: TGCAGCGCTGGGGGCGGCAATAGCAATCAGCCCCAGCATTTT

j_call: TRBJ1-6
d_call: TRBD1
v_call: TRBV2
clone_size: -
cdr3_aa: CASSGDRGFYSPLHF
cdr3_nt: TGTGCCAGCAGTGGTGACAGGGGTTTTTATTCACCCCTCCACTTT

j_call: TRBJ2-2
d_call: -
v_call: TRBV25-1
clone_size: -
cdr3_aa: CASLSAGTTNTGELFF
cdr3_nt: TGTGCCAGCCTCTCAGCCGGGACAACGAACACCGGGGAGCTGTTTTTT

j_call: TRBJ1-5
d_call: TRBD1
v_call: TRBV19
clone_size: -
cdr3_aa: CASRDREAQPQHF
cdr3_nt: TGTGCCAGTAGGGACAGGGAGGCCCAGCCCCAGCATTTT

j_call: TRBJ2-2
d_call: -
v_call: TRBV6-4
clone_size: -
cdr3_aa: CASSEGVTGELFF
cdr3_nt: TGTGCCAGCAGTGAGGGAGTCACCGGGGAGCTGTTTTTT

j_call: TRBJ1-1
d_call: -
v_call: TRBV6-5
clone_size: -
cdr3_aa: CASSYPGNTEAFF
cdr3_nt: TGTGCCAGCAGTTACCCAGGGAACACTGAAGCTTTCTTT

j_call: TRBJ2-7
d_call: -
v_call: TRBV7-9
clone_size: few
cdr3_aa: CASRPDSSYEQYF
cdr3_nt: TGTGCCAGCAGACCGGACAGCTCCTACGAGCAGTACTTC

j_call: TRBJ1-1
d_call: -
v_call: TRBV30
clone_size: -
cdr3_aa: CAWSSWGGEDTEAFF
cdr3_nt: TGTGCCTGGAGTAGTTGGGGGGGGGAAGACACTGAAGCTTTCTTT

j_call: TRBJ1-2
d_call: -
v_call: TRBV25-1
clone_size: -
cdr3_aa: CASSESSGRRYGYTF
cdr3_nt: TGTGCCAGCAGTGAATCCTCAGGGAGGAGGTATGGCTACACCTTC

j_call: TRBJ2-7
d_call: -
v_call: TRBV4-3
clone_size: few
cdr3_aa: CASSQSGGSFSYEQYF
cdr3_nt: TGCGCCAGCAGCCAATCCGGGGGTAGCTTCTCCTACGAGCAGTACTTC

j_call: TRBJ2-5
d_call: -
v_call: TRBV2
clone_size: -
cdr3_aa: CASSDRETQYF
cdr3_nt: TGTGCCAGCAGTGATCGAGAGACCCAGTACTTC

j_call: TRBJ1-1
d_call: -
v_call: TRBV5-1
clone_size: once
cdr3_aa: CASSTAGNTEAFF
cdr3_nt: TGCGCCAGCAGCACGGCGGGGAACACTGAAGCTTTCTTT

j_call: TRBJ1-1
d_call: -
v_call: TRBV6-4
clone_size: -
cdr3_aa: CASSESLKGRTEAFF
cdr3_nt: TGTGCCAGCAGTGAGAGTTTAAAGGGGAGGACTGAAGCTTTCTTT

j_call: TRBJ1-1
d_call: -
v_call: TRBV7-3
clone_size: -
cdr3_aa: CASSPEPSKMNTEAFF
cdr3_nt: TGTGCCAGCAGCCCCGAACCGAGTAAAATGAACACTGAAGCTTTCTTT

j_call: TRBJ2-1
d_call: TRBD2
v_call: TRBV27
clone_size: -
cdr3_aa: CASSFLGLASNEQFF
cdr3_nt: TGTGCCAGCAGTTTTTTGGGACTAGCGAGTAATGAGCAGTTCTTC

j_call: TRBJ1-5
d_call: -
v_call: TRBV7-2
clone_size: -
cdr3_aa: CASSLYATGNQPQHF
cdr3_nt: TGTGCCAGCAGCTTATATGCTACGGGGAATCAGCCCCAGCATTTT

j_call: TRBJ1-2
d_call: -
v_call: TRBV10-3
clone_size: -
cdr3_aa: CAITETTRGGYGYTF
cdr3_nt: TGTGCCATCACCGAAACAACAAGAGGTGGCTATGGCTACACCTTC

j_call: TRBJ2-1
d_call: -
v_call: TRBV30
clone_size: -
cdr3_aa: CAWTSWGQTSYNEQFF
cdr3_nt: TGTGCCTGGACCTCGTGGGGCCAGACCTCCTACAATGAGCAGTTCTTC

j_call: TRBJ1-1
d_call: -
v_call: TRBV6-5
clone_size: -
cdr3_aa: CASRPRGIVPTEAFF
cdr3_nt: TGTGCCAGCAGACCTCGAGGGATTGTACCCACTGAAGCTTTCTTT

j_call: TRBJ1-4
d_call: -
v_call: TRBV19
clone_size: -
cdr3_aa: CASNWAGTNEKLFF
cdr3_nt: TGTGCCAGCAACTGGGCGGGGACTAATGAAAAACTGTTTTTT

j_call: TRBJ2-3
d_call: TRBD1
v_call: TRBV6-5
clone_size: -
cdr3_aa: CASSEDRVTDTQYF
cdr3_nt: TGTGCCAGCAGTGAGGACAGGGTCACAGATACGCAGTATTTT

j_call: TRBJ1-5
d_call: -
v_call: TRBV6-5
clone_size: few
cdr3_aa: CASRAGVNQPQHF
cdr3_nt: TGTGCCAGCAGGGCAGGGGTCAATCAGCCCCAGCATTTT

j_call: TRBJ1-5
d_call: -
v_call: TRBV19
clone_size: -
cdr3_aa: CASIPRGNSNQPQHF
cdr3_nt: TGTGCCAGTATTCCCCGGGGGAATAGCAATCAGCCCCAGCATTTT

j_call: TRBJ1-5
d_call: TRBD1
v_call: TRBV5-1
clone_size: -
cdr3_aa: CASSLVGDRTNQPRHF
cdr3_nt: TGCGCCAGCAGCTTGGTAGGGGACAGAACCAATCAGCCCCGACATTTT

j_call: TRBJ2-3
d_call: TRBD2
v_call: TRBV4-1
clone_size: many
cdr3_aa: CASSQDPGTSSQYF
cdr3_nt: TGCGCCAGCAGCCAAGATCCGGGGACTAGCTCGCAGTATTTT

j_call: TRBJ2-3
d_call: TRBD1
v_call: TRBV19
clone_size: once
cdr3_aa: CASSIRDRGTDTQYF
cdr3_nt: TGTGCCAGTAGTATTAGGGACAGGGGAACAGATACGCAGTATTTT

j_call: TRBJ1-1
d_call: -
v_call: TRBV5-1
clone_size: -
cdr3_aa: CASSVDLAANTEAFF
cdr3_nt: TGCGCCAGCAGCGTAGACTTAGCGGCGAACACTGAAGCTTTCTTT

j_call: TRBJ2-1
d_call: TRBD2
v_call: TRBV12-5
clone_size: -
cdr3_aa: CASGLALGLAGGLRRSYNEQFF
cdr3_nt: TGTGCTAGTGGTTTGGCCCTGGGACTAGCGGGGGGGCTAAGGAGATCCTACAATGAGCAGTTCTTC

j_call: TRBJ2-5
d_call: TRBD1
v_call: TRBV27
clone_size: -
cdr3_aa: CASSYRGRETQYF
cdr3_nt: TGTGCCAGCAGCTACAGGGGGCGAGAGACCCAGTACTTC

j_call: TRBJ2-3
d_call: TRBD2
v_call: TRBV27
clone_size: -
cdr3_aa: CASSPGRGLAGVETDTQYF
cdr3_nt: TGTGCCAGCAGTCCGGGCCGGGGACTAGCGGGAGTAGAGACAGATACGCAGTATTTT

j_call: TRBJ1-2
d_call: -
v_call: TRBV5-1
clone_size: -
cdr3_aa: CASSLGGNYGYTF
cdr3_nt: TGCGCCAGCAGCTTAGGGGGTAACTATGGCTACACCTTC

j_call: TRBJ1-1
d_call: -
v_call: TRBV2
clone_size: -
cdr3_aa: CASRGGGVIEAFF
cdr3_nt: TGTGCCAGCAGGGGAGGGGGGGTCATTGAAGCTTTCTTT

j_call: TRBJ2-7
d_call: TRBD1
v_call: TRBV7-9
clone_size: -
cdr3_aa: CSSSLEGTGTWEQYF
cdr3_nt: TGTTCCAGCAGCTTAGAGGGGACAGGGACGTGGGAGCAGTACTTC

j_call: TRBJ2-7
d_call: -
v_call: TRBV7-9
clone_size: -
cdr3_aa: CASSSPPPRDEQYF
cdr3_nt: TGTGCCAGCAGCTCACCCCCGCCCAGGGACGAGCAGTACTTC

j_call: TRBJ1-2
d_call: -
v_call: TRBV6-1
clone_size: few
cdr3_aa: CASSEGFRIYGYTF
cdr3_nt: TGTGCCAGCAGCGAAGGGTTCAGAATCTATGGCTACACCTTC

j_call: TRBJ1-5
d_call: -
v_call: TRBV6-5
clone_size: -
cdr3_aa: CASSRGTYSNQPQHF
cdr3_nt: TGTGCCAGCAGCAGAGGGACATACAGCAATCAGCCCCAGCATTTT

j_call: TRBJ2-1
d_call: -
v_call: TRBV6-1
clone_size: -
cdr3_aa: CASKAGPYNEQFF
cdr3_nt: TGTGCCAGCAAGGCGGGGCCCTACAATGAGCAGTTCTTC

j_call: TRBJ1-1
d_call: -
v_call: TRBV29-1
clone_size: few
cdr3_aa: CSVTAGANTEAFF
cdr3_nt: TGCAGCGTAACCGCAGGGGCAAACACTGAAGCTTTCTTT

j_call: TRBJ1-5
d_call: -
v_call: TRBV27
clone_size: -
cdr3_aa: CASTSEAIPQHF
cdr3_nt: TGTGCCAGCACCTCCGAGGCGATTCCCCAGCATTTT

j_call: TRBJ2-7
d_call: -
v_call: TRBV4-1
clone_size: -
cdr3_aa: CASSQDTGSIEQYF
cdr3_nt: TGCGCCAGCAGCCAGGACACAGGGAGTATCGAGCAGTACTTC